Listed below are T cell receptor beta chains from one sample, sequenced in a study of CD8+ T cells in alopecia areata. Data came from immunoSEQ multiplex PCR; TCRdb stores just in-frame clones and leaves some out. The sample shows approximately 150,000 clones, about 60% of them seen only once. The source material was CD4+ T cells sorted from blood, sampled at week 24, from a patient treated with tofacitinib. The origin of the receptors is a human donor with alopecia areata. CDR3s include the opening cysteine and the closing phenylalanine or tryptophan. D genes are given only for firm matches. Clone size is given for some rows only: seen once, a few or many times, or a class if the clone is expanded.

D gene,clone size,V gene,J gene,CDR3 protein,CDR3 DNA
TRBD1,.,TRBV27,TRBJ1-2,CASSGQGGYTF,TGTGCCAGCAGTGGACAGGGAGGCTACACCTTC
.,.,TRBV29-1,TRBJ1-1,CSVGRADTEAFF,TGCAGCGTTGGAAGGGCAGACACTGAAGCTTTCTTT
TRBD1,.,TRBV7-3,TRBJ2-3,CASSSDRADTQYF,TGTGCCAGCAGCTCGGACAGGGCAGATACGCAGTATTTT
TRBD1,few,TRBV29-1,TRBJ1-1,CSVEERGRGSEAFF,TGCAGCGTTGAAGAAAGGGGCAGGGGGTCTGAAGCTTTCTTT
TRBD2,.,TRBV5-1,TRBJ2-5,CASRETAGGQTQYF,TGCGCCAGCAGAGAAACCGCGGGGGGGCAGACCCAGTACTTC
.,.,TRBV12-5,TRBJ1-2,CASGNTNGYTF,TGTGCTAGTGGCAATACGAATGGCTACACCTTC
TRBD1,few,TRBV6-5,TRBJ1-1,CASSQGQGGEAFF,TGTGCCAGCAGCCAGGGACAGGGGGGTGAAGCTTTCTTT
.,.,TRBV30,TRBJ1-2,CACSKPGGPMIYGYTF,TGTGCCTGCTCTAAACCCGGGGGACCGATGATCTATGGCTACACCTTC
.,few,TRBV6-6,TRBJ1-4,CASSYTGTSNEKLFF,TGTGCCAGCAGTTACACCGGGACATCTAATGAAAAACTGTTTTTT
.,.,TRBV29-1,TRBJ1-5,CSASQGGQPQHF,TGCAGCGCTTCACAGGGTGGACAGCCCCAGCATTTT
.,few,TRBV4-1,TRBJ1-2,CASSQPDRNPLGYTF,TGCGCCAGCAGCCAACCTGACAGGAACCCCCTGGGCTACACCTTC
.,.,TRBV5-6,TRBJ2-7,CASSFQGYEQYF,TGTGCCAGCAGCTTCCAGGGGTACGAGCAGTACTTC
.,few,TRBV4-2,TRBJ2-1,CASSQPGNLYNEQFF,TGTGCCAGCAGCCAACCCGGGAACCTTTACAATGAGCAGTTCTTC
.,.,TRBV2,TRBJ1-2,CASSDTRQIMSSYTF,TGTGCCAGCAGTGATACCCGACAGATCATGTCTAGCTACACCTTC
.,.,TRBV15,TRBJ2-1,CATMRGGAGNEQFF,TGTGCCACCATGAGAGGGGGGGCCGGGAATGAGCAGTTCTTC
.,.,TRBV5-6,TRBJ1-6,CASSSGQGVSPLHF,TGTGCCAGCAGCTCTGGGCAGGGTGTATCACCCCTCCACTTT
.,.,TRBV25-1,TRBJ2-7,CASSAGASYEQYF,TGTGCCAGCAGTGCCGGAGCGTCCTACGAGCAGTACTTC
.,.,TRBV25-1,TRBJ1-2,CASSKTRGPVNYGYTF,TGTGCCAGCAGCAAGACCCGGGGCCCTGTGAACTATGGCTACACCTTC
.,once,TRBV7-9,TRBJ2-6,CASSLGRVIAGANVLTF,TGTGCCAGCAGCTTAGGTCGGGTAATCGCTGGGGCCAACGTCCTGACTTTC
.,.,TRBV29-1,TRBJ1-2,CSVEGGREGYTF,TGCAGCGTTGAAGGGGGGAGAGAGGGCTACACCTTC
.,once,TRBV15,TRBJ2-5,CATSREGSGKETQYF,TGTGCCACCAGCAGAGAGGGTTCAGGCAAGGAGACCCAGTACTTC
TRBD1,.,TRBV30,TRBJ2-1,CAWDGQGAPYNEQFF,TGTGCCTGGGATGGACAGGGGGCACCATACAATGAGCAGTTCTTC
.,.,TRBV18,TRBJ1-2,CASSPLKSLLGGMDGYTF,TGTGCCAGCTCACCACTTAAGTCTCTACTAGGGGGGATGGACGGCTACACCTTC
.,.,TRBV4-2,TRBJ2-5,CASSQEVGAANRGQYF,TGTGCCAGCAGCCAAGAGGTTGGAGCGGCGAATAGGGGCCAGTACTTC
.,.,TRBV7-2,TRBJ2-3,CASSLEVGTQYF,TGTGCCAGCAGCTTAGAGGTCGGTACGCAGTATTTT
.,many,TRBV30,TRBJ2-7,CAWSRGSNLRYEQYF,TGTGCCTGGAGTCGAGGTAGCAATCTCCGCTACGAGCAGTACTTC
.,few,TRBV4-1,TRBJ1-1,CASSQARNTEAFF,TGCGCCAGCAGCCAAGCGAGGAACACTGAAGCTTTCTTT
.,few,TRBV4-1,TRBJ1-4,CASSQDREGSLREKLFF,TGCGCCAGCAGCCAAGATCGAGAAGGGTCATTACGTGAAAAACTGTTTTTT
TRBD1,.,TRBV7-9,TRBJ1-6,CASSVGQGTAYNSPLHF,TGTGCCAGCAGCGTAGGACAGGGTACAGCCTATAATTCACCCCTCCACTTT
.,.,TRBV2,TRBJ2-5,CASSDRVVGETQYF,TGTGCCAGCAGTGACAGGGTTGTGGGAGAGACCCAGTACTTC
.,.,TRBV12-5,TRBJ2-2,CASGLSRRPGGGELFF,TGTGCTAGTGGTTTGTCGCGGCGCCCGGGCGGCGGGGAGCTGTTTTTT
.,.,TRBV29-1,TRBJ1-2,CSVLSGGDSYGYTF,TGCAGCGTTTTATCCGGGGGGGATAGCTATGGCTACACCTTC
.,once,TRBV20-1,TRBJ1-2,CSAPEVGYTF,TGCAGTGCCCCGGAGGTTGGCTACACCTTC
.,.,TRBV18,TRBJ2-2,CASSPRRTNTGELFF,TGTGCCAGCTCCCCGCGGCGAACAAACACCGGGGAGCTGTTTTTT
TRBD1,.,TRBV11-2,TRBJ1-1,CASSADRGLAFF,TGTGCCAGCAGCGCAGACAGGGGGCTAGCTTTCTTT
.,few,TRBV18,TRBJ2-5,CASSPLGGLETQYF,TGTGCCAGCTCACCGCTCGGAGGGCTAGAGACCCAGTACTTC
.,few,TRBV4-2,TRBJ2-2,CASSQEFGASGAGELFF,TGTGCCAGCAGCCAAGAGTTTGGGGCAAGCGGAGCCGGGGAGCTGTTTTTT
.,.,TRBV29-1,TRBJ2-3,CSVQNSGADTQYF,TGCAGCGTCCAAAATAGCGGAGCAGATACGCAGTATTTT
TRBD1,.,TRBV5-1,TRBJ1-6,CASSPGQGISPLHF,TGCGCCAGCAGCCCCGGACAGGGAATTTCACCCCTCCACTTT
.,.,TRBV6-5,TRBJ1-2,CASSHDGERYGYTF,TGTGCCAGCAGTCACGATGGGGAGAGGTATGGCTACACCTTC
.,few,TRBV5-1,TRBJ2-7,CASSREPGEQYF,TGCGCCAGCAGCCGAGAGCCAGGCGAGCAGTACTTC
TRBD1,.,TRBV4-3,TRBJ2-1,CASSRTQGDNEQFF,TGCGCCAGCAGCCGTACCCAGGGGGATAATGAGCAGTTCTTC
.,.,TRBV30,TRBJ1-5,CAWTRRGQPQHF,TGTGCCTGGACCAGGAGGGGTCAGCCCCAGCATTTT
.,.,TRBV7-3,TRBJ1-5,CASSLIPERAQHF,TGTGCCAGCAGCTTAATTCCGGAACGGGCCCAGCATTTT
.,.,TRBV5-1,TRBJ2-1,CASSPRGSNNEQFF,TGCGCCAGCAGCCCTAGAGGGTCCAACAATGAGCAGTTCTTC
TRBD1,.,TRBV30,TRBJ2-5,CAWSSNRGETQYF,TGTGCCTGGAGTTCTAACAGGGGGGAGACCCAGTACTTC
.,few,TRBV30,TRBJ1-6,CAWSRLGENSPLHF,TGTGCCTGGTCTAGACTGGGAGAGAATTCACCCCTCCACTTT
.,few,TRBV29-1,TRBJ2-1,CSVLSPLSYNEQFF,TGCAGCGTCCTTAGTCCCCTCTCCTACAATGAGCAGTTCTTC
TRBD2,.,TRBV4-1,TRBJ2-3,CASSQETSGGPDTQYF,TGCGCCAGCAGCCAAGAAACTAGCGGGGGACCAGATACGCAGTATTTT
.,.,TRBV25-1,TRBJ2-6,CASSELGRASGANVLTF,TGTGCCAGCAGTGAACTCGGCAGGGCTTCGGGGGCCAACGTCCTGACTTTC
.,few,TRBV29-1,TRBJ1-5,CSVGAIDQPQHF,TGCAGCGTTGGGGCGATCGATCAGCCCCAGCATTTT
TRBD2,.,TRBV2,TRBJ2-3,CASSGAGGRNTQYF,TGTGCCAGCAGTGGAGCGGGGGGGCGGAATACGCAGTATTTT
.,few,TRBV29-1,TRBJ2-3,CSVEAFEAQYF,TGCAGCGTTGAAGCTTTCGAAGCGCAGTATTTT
.,.,TRBV29-1,TRBJ2-4,CSVEDRGENIQYF,TGCAGCGTTGAAGACAGGGGAGAAAACATTCAGTACTTC
TRBD2,.,TRBV5-6,TRBJ2-3,CASSRSGLAGGTDTQYF,TGTGCCAGCAGCCGCTCGGGACTAGCGGGGGGGACAGATACGCAGTATTTT
.,.,TRBV29-1,TRBJ1-1,CSGSLGGNTEAFF,TGCAGCGGCTCACTGGGGGGGAACACTGAAGCTTTCTTT